The 2 T cell receptor beta chains given below trace back to one sample, sequenced in a study of T cell repertoires in cytomegalovirus infection. These receptors' targets are unknown. TCRdb reprocessed the reads via MiXCR and lists one record per CDR3 protein. The data show approximately 50,000 distinct CDR3 sequences, over 15% seen once. The source material was CD8+ T cells from cultured PBMCs, sampled from culture after CMV antigen stimulation. The origin of the receptors is a human donor in good health (CMV status not recorded). Some clones in this sample may be carry-over from other donors' samples.

The chain is built from TRBV7-2 and TRBJ1-1; 7 bases match TRBD1. This CDR3 spans 15 amino acids. The V segment lost 2 bases and the J segment 4 bases; nucleotides outside the gene matches: 7. Germline values: CDR1 SGHTA, CDR2 FQGNSA. CDR3 DNA: TGTGCCAGCAGCTTAATGTCCAGGGGGGGCACTGAAGCTTTCTTT. It translates to CASSLMSRGGTEAFF.

The chain combines TRBV4-3 with TRBJ2-7; D ambiguous. Trimming left V 0 bases short and J 0 bases short, with 9 bases between. Germline V CDR1 and CDR2: LGHNA, YSLEER. The CDR3 is 15 amino acids. The CDR3 loop is CASSQDRGSSYEQYF. DNA of the CDR3: TGCGCCAGCAGCCAAGATCGCGGCAGCTCCTACGAGCAGTACTTC.